This T cell receptor (beta chain) was profiled in a study of cytomegalovirus exposure and HLA in healthy donors. The donors comprised healthy bone marrow donors. The PCR used 60 Vbeta and 13 Jbeta primers. Sequencing was performed with immunoSEQ multiplex PCR; in TCRdb, only in-frame clones are kept and a portion is missing. The sample contains 150,000 to 200,000 clones, roughly 84% of which appear only once. Study-wide findings and caveats: Reports indicate that TCR beta sequences accurately predicted the HLA-A and HLA-B alleles of most subjects. DRB1 showed the most TCR associations and HLA-C the fewest in a later analysis, as rates varied by HLA locus. According to an earlier analysis, most TCR beta V segments yielded productive rearrangements about 87% or about 30% of the time.

Notes on this clone: Its matching antigen is unknown. The junction does not match germline at one end; this may be a read error.

The CDR3 loop spans 15 amino acids. Germline CDR1 MNHEY, CDR2 SMNVEV (reference sequence). Sequences were obtained from PBMCs. The sequence was collected from a man in his late teens or twenties in good health and CMV-seronegative. The chain uses TRBV27 and TRBJ2-1, with TRBD2 as a possible D gene (5 bases). The DNA of the CDR3 is TGTGCCAGCAGTTTAACCGGGGTGGGATACAGTGAGCAGTTCTTC. The encoded protein is CASSLTGVGYSEQFF.